This T cell receptor beta chain appears in the sequencing data of a study of tumor and adjacent non-tumor tissue in lung cancer. Study-wide background: On average, productive TCRbeta reads reached 4 million to 4.5 million per sample. The study, taken as a whole, reports: Top 100 clones took a larger repertoire share in normal lung. Compared with tumor, normal lung showed significantly lower TCR diversity.

A modified ARM-PCR protocol with three rounds of nested PCR amplified TCRbeta. TCRdb fed the multiplex PCR reads into MiXCR, producing one record per CDR3 protein. Among more than 45,000 distinct CDR3 sequences listed, 74% were seen once. Points on this clonotype: Its antigen remains unknown. A read error may produce the germline difference seen at one junction end.

This sample's RNA came from whole unsorted tissue. This non-tumor lung sample came from over 3 cm beyond the tumor edge. Chemotherapy-naive patients with new lung cancer underwent thoracic surgery in China, August–November 2014. CDR1 and CDR2 from the germline V gene are SGHAT and FQNNGV. This CDR3 is 15 amino acids long. The chain couples TRBV11-2 to TRBJ2-3; D possibly corresponds to TRBD2 (7 bases). This TCR derives from a woman aged 55-70 years with non-small cell lung cancer. The sample comprised distant non-tumor lung tissue. The CDR3 region is CASGLWGGLGDTQYF. CDR3 nucleotides: TGTGCCAGCGGCTTATGGGGGGGCCTCGGAGATACGCAGTATTTT.